These 32 T cell receptor beta chains came from one sample sequenced in a study of cytomegalovirus exposure and HLA in healthy donors. Sequencing was performed with immunoSEQ multiplex PCR; in TCRdb, only in-frame clones are kept and a portion is missing. Here the sample spans some 130,000 clones, around four fifths being singletons. Sequenced sample: PBMCs. The receptors stem from a man aged 25-40 years in good health and CMV-seropositive.

CDR3 nucleotides: TGTGCCAGCAGCCCTGACAGGAACCAAGAGACCCAGTACTTC. Its protein is CASSPDRNQETQYF. The genes are TRBV5-5 and TRBJ2-5, with D perhaps TRBD1 (6 bases). The length of the CDR3 is 14 residues. The V gene's germline CDR1 is SGHKS and CDR2 YYEKEE (reference sequence). With 4 bases removed from V and 0 bases from J, the gap between germline ends came to 10 bases. Looking up the rest from reference TRBV5-5 and TRBJ2-5 gives the full variable domain: DAGVTQSPTHLIKTRGQQVTLRCSPISGHKSVSWYQQVLGQGPQFIFQYYEKEERGRGNFPDRFSARQFPNYSSELNVNALLLGDSALYLCASSPDRNQETQYFGPGTRLLVL.

The chain uses TRBV28 and TRBJ1-2, with a possible D match to TRBD1 (5 bases). The CDR3 consists of 13 residues. The germline V gene has CDR1 MDHEN and CDR2 SYDVKM. V lost 4 bases to trimming and J lost 4 bases, with 10 bases between them. The CDR3 bases are TGTGCCAGCAGTTCGGGGGGAAGCTATGGCTACACCTTC. It specifies CASSSGGSYGYTF.

The V call is TRBV5-6, the J call TRBJ2-1, with 7 positions matching TRBD2. The CDR3 is 14 residues long. Germline CDR1 and CDR2: SGHDT and YYEEEE. V dropped 4 bases and J dropped 9; count of bases not matched to a gene: 10. Written as DNA, the CDR3 is TGTGCCAGCAGCCGGGACTACCTCGTTGGTGAGCAGTTCTTC. Protein sequence: CASSRDYLVGEQFF.

The rearrangement uses TRBV7-8 and TRBJ1-3; maybe TRBD1 (6 bases). The CDR3 is 18 residues long. Trimming cost V 2 bases and J 0 bases, with 17 bases left between them. Germline V gene data show CDR1 as SGHVS and CDR2 as FQNEAQ. CDR3: CASSLRISGTISGNTIYF. The CDR3 DNA sequence: TGTGCCAGCAGCTTACGAATTTCAGGGACAATCTCTGGAAACACCATATATTTT.

The chain links TRBV21-1 to TRBJ2-3; the table's D call of TRBD1 was not tested on the DNA. TRBV21-1 is assigned pseudogene status. The CDR3 consists of 13 residues. The CDR3 coding sequence is TGTGCCAGCAGCGCGACAGGGGCTGCTACGCAGTATTTT. This gives the protein CASSATGAATQYF.

The chain employs TRBV7-9 and TRBJ2-7, with TRBD2 identical over 8 bases. The CDR3 is 14 residues long. Germline V gene lookup returns CDR1 SEHNR and CDR2 FQNEAQ (reference sequence). V trimming: 1 base; J trimming: 6 bases; junction bases outside the gene matches: 5. CDR3 loop: CASSLGAGGPEQYF. The CDR3 DNA reads TGTGCCAGCAGCTTAGGCGCGGGAGGCCCCGAGCAGTACTTC.

The J gene is TRBJ2-3, the V gene TRBV20-1, with no clear D. V lost 5 bases and J lost 6, with 9 bases in between. This CDR3 contains 11 residues. Germline CDR1 is DFQATT and CDR2 is SNEGSKA (reference sequence). The CDR3 DNA is TGCAGTGCTGCCTTAGTGGATACGCAGTATTTT. Its protein product is CSAALVDTQYF.

This clone came up once. V is TRBV7-9 and J is TRBJ2-3; 8 bases fit TRBD2. This CDR3 has 15 residues. The junction had 5 bases not matched to a gene; V was cut back by 5 bases and J by 1 base. In germline, CDR1 is SEHNR, CDR2 FQNEAQ (reference sequence). The CDR3 sequence: CASSLLAGRTDTQYF. CDR3 sequence (DNA): TGTGCCAGCAGCCTTTTAGCGGGGCGCACAGATACGCAGTATTTT.

The V call is TRBV21-1, the J call TRBJ2-2; the table gives TRBD2 as D, unverified against the DNA. TRBV21-1 is labeled a pseudogene. There are 17 residues in the CDR3. The CDR3 is CASSKGSSGDPTGELFF. For the CDR3, the DNA is TGTGCCAGCAGCAAAGGTTCTAGCGGGGACCCCACCGGGGAGCTGTTTTTT.

The CDR3 bases are TGCGCCAGCAACCCCTCCGGGGGGGGTAGGACTGAAGCTTTCTTT. Amino acids: CASNPSGGGRTEAFF. This chain joins TRBV5-1 and TRBJ1-1; TRBD1 might be the D (5 bases). Germline CDR1 is SGHRS and CDR2 is YFSETQ. The CDR3 extends over 15 amino acids. The V and J ends lost 6 bases and 5 bases respectively, with 20 bases between them.

The CDR3 is CASSRVQGGENQPQHF. For the CDR3, the DNA is TGCGCCAGCAGCCGGGTACAGGGTGGGGAGAATCAGCCCCAGCATTTT. The chain recombines TRBV4-1 with TRBJ1-5; TRBD1 might be the D (6 bases). The germline V gene has CDR1 MGHRA and CDR2 YSYEKL. V was shortened by 4 bases and J by 4 bases, with 17 bases between the two germline ends. CDR3 length equals 16 residues.

The CDR3 DNA is TGCGCCAGCAGCCAAGCCAACAGGGGCCTCGTTGATGGCTACACCTTC. Amino acid sequence: CASSQANRGLVDGYTF. The chain combines TRBV4-1 with TRBJ1-2, with 7 bases identical to TRBD1. The germline V gene has CDR1 MGHRA and CDR2 YSYEKL. The length of the CDR3 is 16 residues. V was pared by 1 base and J by 6 bases, with 11 bases of the junction left unmatched.

V usage is TRBV6-6 and J usage is TRBJ2-7, with 7 bases identical to TRBD1. Germline V gene data show CDR1 as MNHNY and CDR2 as SVGAGI (reference sequence). The CDR3 spans 13 residues. V lost 2 bases and J lost 3; bases outside the gene matches: 1. The CDR3 DNA reads as TGTGCCAGCAGTTACCGGGACAGCTACGAGCAGTACTTC. Encoded protein: CASSYRDSYEQYF.

This clone appeared a single time. The chain carries TRBV5-1 and TRBJ2-3; the D is unclear. Germline V gene lookup returns CDR1 SGHRS and CDR2 YFSETQ. Trimming left V 0 bases short and J 0 bases short, with 5 bases between. CDR3 size: 14 residues. The CDR3 loop is CASSLAGSTDTQYF. The DNA for the CDR3 is TGCGCCAGCAGCTTGGCGGGTAGCACAGATACGCAGTATTTT.

This rearrangement joins TRBV30 to TRBJ2-5, with TRBD1 identical over 7 bases. J gave up 1 base and V 1 base, and 0 bases lay outside the gene matches. There are 13 residues in the CDR3. CDR1 GTSNPN and CDR2 SVGIG come from the germline V gene (reference sequence). This CDR3 is CAWSAGGQETQYF. The DNA of the CDR3 is TGTGCCTGGAGTGCAGGGGGCCAAGAGACCCAGTACTTC. The full variable domain, with the rest looked up from reference TRBV30 and TRBJ2-5, is SQTIHQWPATLVQPVGSPLSLECTVEGTSNPNLYWYRQAAGRGLQLLFYSVGIGQISSEVPQNLSASRPQDRQFILSSKKLLLSDSGFYLCAWSAGGQETQYFGPGTRLLVL.

This sequence joins TRBV7-6 and TRBJ2-2; 11 bases are a match to TRBD1. Germline trimming cut 5 bases from V and 5 bases from J; bases unmatched to any gene: 7. The CDR3 has 16 amino acids. The germline gives CDR1 SGHVS, CDR2 FNYEAQ. The DNA for the CDR3 is TGTGCCAGCAGCCCATTTGGGACAGGGGGAACCGGGGAGCTGTTTTTT. It specifies CASSPFGTGGTGELFF.

This clone was seen many times. The chain uses TRBV5-1 and TRBJ2-7; TRBD2 might be the D (5 bases). The germline CDR1 and CDR2 sequences are SGHRS and YFSETQ. Trimming stripped 3 bases from V and 5 bases from J, with 12 bases between. The length of the CDR3 is 13 residues. CDR3 sequence reads: CASSSGVLDEQYF. The DNA for the CDR3 is TGCGCCAGCAGCTCCGGGGTCTTGGACGAGCAGTACTTC.

The chain uses TRBV7-2 and TRBJ1-3, with D unclear. The CDR3 runs 13 residues. Trimming pared 2 bases from V and 3 bases from J, leaving 5 bases between. The germline gives CDR1 SGHTA, CDR2 FQGNSA. The CDR3: CASSLSLGNTIYF. The CDR3 coding sequence is TGTGCCAGCAGCTTAAGCCTTGGAAACACCATATATTTT.

This clone was recorded once. The rearrangement joins TRBV11-2 to TRBJ1-1, with a weak D call TRBD1 (6 bases). V lost 6 bases to trimming and J lost 0 bases, with 20 bases between them. The germline V gene has CDR1 SGHAT and CDR2 FQNNGV. The CDR3 contains 17 residues. The CDR3 bases are TGTGCCAGCAGTCGCGGGCGGTCAGGACAGTTGAACACTGAAGCTTTCTTT. It codes for CASSRGRSGQLNTEAFF.

The chain links TRBV5-1 to TRBJ2-7; no clear D. V lost 5 bases and J 6 bases, leaving 21 bases between the germline ends. The CDR3 is 15 amino acids. Germline V gene sequence: CDR1 SGHRS, CDR2 YFSETQ. DNA for the CDR3: TGCGCCAGCAGGGATGGAGACCTCGCGGTATTCGAGCAGTACTTC. As protein: CASRDGDLAVFEQYF.

This clone has a handful of counts. The rearrangement links TRBV7-3 to TRBJ2-2, with D hard to call. The germline V gene has CDR1 SGHTA and CDR2 FQGTGA. Trimming removed 3 bases at V and 8 bases at J, with 10 bases between. The CDR3 loop spans 13 amino acids. The CDR3 nucleotides are TGTGCCAGCAGCTTTTTTAGCCGGGGGGAGCTGTTTTTT. Protein product: CASSFFSRGELFF. The variable domain in full, completed from reference TRBV7-3 and TRBJ2-2, reads GAGVSQTPSNKVTEKGKYVELRCDPISGHTALYWYRQSLGQGPEFLIYFQGTGAADDSGLPNDRFFAVRPEGSVSTLKIQRTERGDSAVYLCASSFFSRGELFFGEGSRLTVL.

The chain has TRBV6-5 and TRBJ2-1; 7 bases map to TRBD1. This CDR3 spans 13 amino acids. Trimming at V came to 6 bases and at J to 6 bases, leaving 5 bases not matched to a gene. Per the germline V gene, CDR1 is MNHEY and CDR2 is SVGAGI. The CDR3 region is CASRPGQSNEQFF. CDR3 DNA sequence: TGTGCCAGCAGGCCGGGACAGTCCAATGAGCAGTTCTTC.

This chain links TRBV5-4 with TRBJ2-7; perhaps TRBD2 as D (6 bases). Trimming took 0 bases from V and 0 from J, leaving 10 bases between them. The germline CDR1 and CDR2 sequences are SGHNT and YYREEE (reference sequence). The CDR3 loop spans 15 amino acids. Here the CDR3 DNA reads TGTGCCAGCAGCTTGGGGGACTCGTACTCCTACGAGCAGTACTTC. This codes for CASSLGDSYSYEQYF.

The chain has TRBV15 and TRBJ2-7, with D perhaps matching TRBD2 (5 bases). V was pared by 0 bases and J by 1 base, with 10 bases between. The CDR3 is made up of 15 amino acids. CDR1 is LNHNV and CDR2 is YYDKDF in the germline V gene (reference sequence). The CDR3 DNA is TGTGCCACCAGCAGAGAAATCGGGGTATCCTACGAGCAGTACTTC. Translating it yields CATSREIGVSYEQYF. The variable domain in full, completed from reference TRBV15 and TRBJ2-7, reads DAMVIQNPRYQVTQFGKPVTLSCSQTLNHNVMYWYQQKSSQAPKLLFHYYDKDFNNEADTPDNFQSRRPNTSFCFLDIRSPGLGDTAMYLCATSREIGVSYEQYFGPGTRLTVT.

This clone was picked up one time. The chain employs TRBV9 and TRBJ2-3; the D is unclear. V gave up 0 bases and J gave up 2 bases, with 10 bases separating them. The germline CDR1 and CDR2 sequences are SGDLS and YYNGEE. The CDR3 consists of 15 residues. The CDR3 loop reads CASSVVASYTDTQYF. The CDR3 DNA reads TGTGCCAGCAGCGTAGTAGCCAGTTACACAGATACGCAGTATTTT.

This chain connects TRBV11-2 to TRBJ2-1, with D tentatively TRBD2 (5 bases). The CDR3 is made up of 15 amino acids. Germline CDR1 SGHAT, CDR2 FQNNGV. Trimming removed 0 bases from V and 7 bases from J, with 13 bases in between. CDR3 sequence (DNA): TGTGCCAGCAGCTTAGAAGGCGGGCGCGGAAATGAGCAGTTCTTC. It yields the protein CASSLEGGRGNEQFF.

The J gene is TRBJ2-1, the V gene TRBV6-5; D is undetermined. The CDR3 is 15 residues long. The V end lost 2 bases, the J end lost 5 bases, and 13 bases lay between the germline ends. Germline V gene lookup returns CDR1 MNHEY and CDR2 SVGAGI. The CDR3 region has the DNA TGTGCCAGCAGTTACCTGCCAGGAAATCACAATGAGCAGTTCTTC. It specifies CASSYLPGNHNEQFF.

The gene calls are TRBV5-6 and TRBJ2-7, with TRBD1 identical over 10 bases. The V segment lost 4 bases and the J segment 1 base; nucleotides outside the gene matches: 8. CDR1 and CDR2 (germline): SGHDT, YYEEEE. The CDR3 spans 16 residues. Here the CDR3 reads CASSTSGTGVSYEQYF. The CDR3 DNA is TGTGCCAGCAGCACCTCCGGGACAGGGGTTTCCTACGAGCAGTACTTC.

This clone has more than one count but fewer than ten. V and J are TRBV9 and TRBJ1-6; 10 bases agree with TRBD1. The CDR3 contains 15 residues. Unmatched junction bases numbered 4, after V lost 2 bases and J lost 8 bases. Germline V gives CDR1 SGDLS, CDR2 YYNGEE. CDR3 loop: CASSVDGQGDSPLHF. DNA of the CDR3: TGTGCCAGCAGCGTGGACGGACAGGGGGATTCACCCCTCCACTTT.

The V gene is TRBV5-1, the J gene TRBJ2-3; TRBD2 agrees at 8 bases. The V segment lost 1 base and the J segment 6 bases; nucleotides outside the gene matches: 10. CDR3 length: 16 amino acids. Germline CDR1 is SGHRS and CDR2 is YFSETQ. The CDR3, as DNA: TGCGCCAGCAGCTTGAACAGCGGCGGGGGGTGGGATACGCAGTATTTT. Amino acid sequence: CASSLNSGGGWDTQYF.

This chain uses TRBV2 with TRBJ2-5; weak D call: TRBD1 (5 bases). This CDR3 is built from 12 residues. CDR1 SNHLY and CDR2 FYNNEI come from the germline V gene. CDR3 bases: TGTGCTTCGGCAGGGTTTGGGGAGACCCAGTACTTC. It encodes CASAGFGETQYF.

V gene TRBV14 combines with J gene TRBJ2-3; 7 positions agree with TRBD2. Germline CDR1 is SGHDN and CDR2 is FVKESK. The CDR3 extends over 12 amino acids. Trimming at V came to 0 bases and at J to 11 bases, leaving 2 bases not matched to a gene. CDR3 sequence reads: CASSQDWGGQYF. DNA of the CDR3: TGTGCCAGCAGCCAAGATTGGGGGGGGCAGTATTTT.